A single sample gave rise to the 29 T cell receptor beta chains below, sequenced in a study of CD8+CD57+ T cells in acquired aplastic anemia. Template material for TCR beta VDJ and CDR3 profiling consisted of genomic DNA. In TCRdb, the reads were re-called with MiXCR into one record per CDR3 protein. The sample consists of hundreds of thousands of distinct CDR3 sequences, 45% to 65% of them appearing once. The patients chosen for sequencing had shown expansion of CD8+CD57+ cells (detected by flow cytometry). Sequenced: sorted CD4+, CD8+, or CD8+CD57+ T cells (not recorded which) from PBMCs. These receptors were collected from a human donor with aplastic anemia.

This clonotype has just a few counts. The chain carries TRBV5-1 and TRBJ2-1; 9 bases map to TRBD2. The V gene end was trimmed by 1 base and the J gene end by 6 bases; junction bases not matched to a gene: 5. CDR1 SGHRS and CDR2 YFSETQ come from the germline V gene. The CDR3 covers 15 residues. In DNA, the CDR3 is TGCGCCAGCAGCTTGCAATCTAGCGGGGCCAATGAGCAGTTCTTC. It translates to CASSLQSSGANEQFF.

This clonotype has at least ten counts. The rearrangement uses TRBV12-3 or TRBV12-4 and TRBJ1-6, with 8 positions matching TRBD1. The CDR3 spans 14 residues. Trimming cost V 7 bases and J 8 bases; bases outside gene matches: 7. The CDR3 region is CASIRTGSYSPLHF. CDR3 bases: TGTGCCAGCATTAGGACAGGGTCGTATTCACCCCTCCACTTT.

This sequence joins TRBV7-2 and TRBJ2-3; D uncertain. The V end was cut by 3 bases, the J end by 8 bases, with 9 bases between. There are 12 residues in the CDR3. Germline V gene data show CDR1 as SGHTA and CDR2 as FQGNSA. For the CDR3, the DNA is TGTGCCAGCAGCTTTAGACTGAGTACGCAGTATTTT. This encodes CASSFRLSTQYF.

The chain combines TRBV19 with TRBJ1-2, with a possible D match to TRBD1 (6 bases). Per germline, CDR1 LNHDA and CDR2 SQIVND (reference sequence). V was pared by 10 bases and J by 3 bases, with 15 bases between. This CDR3 spans 13 amino acids. CDR3: CATNSRGDYGYTF. In DNA, the CDR3 is TGTGCCACCAACTCAAGGGGGGACTATGGCTACACCTTC.

The rearrangement joins TRBV24-1 to TRBJ2-5, with 14 bases that match TRBD2. Losses at the gene ends were 3 bases for V and 5 bases for J; bases not matched to a gene: 7. Germline V gives CDR1 KGHDR, CDR2 SFDVKD. The CDR3 extends over 17 amino acids. Written as DNA, the CDR3 is TGTGCCACCAGTGATAAGGGACTAGCGGGAGAGAGGGAGACCCAGTACTTC. This sequence encodes CATSDKGLAGERETQYF.

V usage is TRBV29-1 and J usage is TRBJ2-3; 15 bases match TRBD2. V shed 3 bases, J shed 1 base, and the junction held 5 bases outside the gene matches. CDR1 is SQVTM and CDR2 is ANQGSEA in the germline V gene. This CDR3 has 17 amino acids. CDR3 region: CSVDGLAGGGGTDTQYF. The CDR3 DNA is TGCAGCGTTGATGGACTAGCGGGAGGGGGAGGCACAGATACGCAGTATTTT.

This clonotype has at least ten counts. The CDR3: CSATRQGQNTEAFF. Written as DNA, the CDR3 is TGCAGTGCTACCAGACAGGGACAGAACACTGAAGCTTTCTTT. The V and J genes are TRBV20-1 and TRBJ1-1; 7 positions agree with TRBD1. Per the germline V gene, CDR1 is DFQATT and CDR2 is SNEGSKA (reference sequence). The CDR3 has 14 residues. Trimming at V came to 4 bases and at J to 1 base, leaving 6 bases not matched to a gene.

The J gene is TRBJ2-3, the V gene TRBV7-9; 11 bases map to TRBD2. Trimming took 5 bases from V and 2 from J; bases not matched to a gene: 12. The germline gives CDR1 SEHNR, CDR2 FQNEAQ (reference sequence). CDR3 length equals 18 residues. The CDR3 DNA reads TGTGCCAGCAGCACCCGAAGGCTAGCGGGGGGTAACACAGATACGCAGTATTTT. It is translated as CASSTRRLAGGNTDTQYF.

This clonotype was observed many times. This chain joins TRBV3-1 and TRBJ2-7; 14 nucleotides line up with TRBD2. J gave up 9 bases and V 5 bases, and 6 bases lay outside the gene matches. This CDR3 contains 14 residues. Germline V lookup: CDR1 LGHDT, CDR2 YNNKEL (reference sequence). The CDR3 DNA sequence: TGTGCCAGCAGCTCGGGACTAGCGGGAGAGGTGCAGTACTTC. As protein: CASSSGLAGEVQYF.

There are many counts of this clonotype. The V call is TRBV4-2, the J call TRBJ1-1; TRBD1 matches 9 bases. V gave up 4 bases and J gave up 0 bases; unmatched junction bases: 9. CDR3 length: 17 amino acids. Germline V gene sequence: CDR1 LGHNA, CDR2 YNFKEQ. CDR3: CASSPTGTGLVNTEAFF. The CDR3, as DNA: TGTGCCAGCAGCCCCACTGGGACAGGGTTGGTGAACACTGAAGCTTTCTTT.

The sample holds many counts of this clonotype. One base away lies a much larger clone, so this may be a sequencing read error. The chain carries TRBV20-1 and TRBJ1-5, with 7 bases lining up with TRBD1. The CDR3 is 14 amino acids. After removal of 1 base from V and 7 bases from J, the junction contained 7 bases not matched to a gene. Germline values: CDR1 DFQATT, CDR2 SNEGSKA (reference sequence). As DNA, the CDR3 is TGCAGTGCTAGAGTGGCAGGGGGATTCCAGCCCCAGCATTTT. Residues: CSARVAGGFQPQHF.

J is TRBJ1-1 and V is TRBV20-1, with D possibly TRBD1 on 5 matching bases. Germline V lookup: CDR1 DFQATT, CDR2 SNEGSKA (reference sequence). The CDR3 is 14 residues long. The V and J ends lost 5 bases and 2 bases respectively, with 15 bases between them. The CDR3 region is CSAAVGAGNTEAFF. As DNA, the CDR3 is TGCAGTGCTGCCGTAGGGGCTGGAAACACTGAAGCTTTCTTT.

CDR3 DNA sequence: TGTGCCAGTAGTCTTCAGCCGGGACAGGGAATTACCTACGAGCAGTACTTC. Amino acids: CASSLQPGQGITYEQYF. This sequence joins TRBV19 and TRBJ2-7; TRBD1 matches 9 bases. CDR1 is LNHDA and CDR2 is SQIVND in the germline V gene (reference sequence). V was clipped by 5 bases and J by 2 bases; unmatched bases: 13. CDR3 length equals 17 residues.

The V gene is TRBV4-2, the J gene TRBJ1-2, with D uncertain. The germline V and J ends were trimmed by 0 bases and 14 bases, with 10 bases remaining between them. The CDR3 runs 11 residues. Germline loops: CDR1 LGHNA, CDR2 YNFKEQ. The chain's CDR3 is CASSQDTGKTF. In nucleotides, the CDR3 is TGTGCCAGCAGCCAAGATACCGGTAAAACCTTC.

This clonotype was counted at least ten times. The J gene is TRBJ2-5, the V gene TRBV30, with D unclear. Trimming shortened V by 0 bases and J by 0 bases, and 5 bases separated the two germline ends. There are 13 residues in the CDR3. CDR1 is GTSNPN and CDR2 is SVGIG in the germline V gene (reference sequence). The CDR3 loop is CAWSVGNQETQYF. The CDR3 coding sequence is TGTGCCTGGAGTGTTGGTAACCAAGAGACCCAGTACTTC.

In this sample, this clonotype turned up a few times. The V and J genes are TRBV24-1 and TRBJ2-2; no firm D call. Germline CDR1 and CDR2: KGHDR and SFDVKD. V was trimmed by 4 bases and J by 4 bases, leaving 3 bases between them. The CDR3 has 12 residues. The CDR3 bases are TGTGCCACCAGTGAAGGCACCGGGGAGCTGTTTTTT. It codes for CATSEGTGELFF.

Regarding this clonotype: One end of the junction fails to match germline, which may point to a read error. The chain joins TRBV7-7 to TRBJ2-2; 8 nucleotides align to TRBD1. There are 15 residues in the CDR3. Germline V CDR1 and CDR2: SSHAT, FNYEAQ (reference sequence). The CDR3 DNA sequence: TGTGCTAGCAGCTTACAGGGGGGGAACACCGGGGAGCTGTTTTTT. Translating gives CASSLQGGNTGELFF.

This clonotype was counted between two and nine times. The V and J genes are TRBV5-4 and TRBJ1-2; 7 nucleotides agree with TRBD1. CDR1 and CDR2 (germline): SGHNT, YYREEE (reference sequence). This CDR3 comprises 11 residues. The junction had 4 bases not matched to a gene; V was cut back by 4 bases and J by 10 bases. The CDR3 nucleotides are TGTGCCAGCAGCCAGACAGGGTCCTACACCTTC. It specifies CASSQTGSYTF.

The chain carries TRBV20-1 and TRBJ2-7; D remains unclear. CDR1 is DFQATT and CDR2 is SNEGSKA in the germline V gene (reference sequence). The V gene lost 6 bases and the J gene lost 3 bases, with 15 bases spanning the gap. The CDR3 runs to 13 residues. The DNA of the CDR3 is TGCAGTGCAATTCTGGACGGTGACTACGAGCAGTACTTC. It is translated as CSAILDGDYEQYF.

This rearrangement joins TRBV7-2 to TRBJ2-5; 9 positions match TRBD1. V lost 0 bases, J lost 2 bases, and 4 bases stayed unmatched. The length of the CDR3 is 16 residues. The germline CDR1 and CDR2 sequences are SGHTA and FQGNSA. The CDR3 DNA sequence: TGTGCCAGCAGCTTAGCCCCTGGGACAGGGCAAGAGACCCAGTACTTC. This encodes CASSLAPGTGQETQYF. Full variable domain (missing parts from reference TRBV7-2 and TRBJ2-5): GAGVSQSPSNKVTEKGKDVELRCDPISGHTALYWYRQSLGQGLEFLIYFQGNSAPDKSGLPSDRFSAERTGGSVSTLTIQRTQQEDSAVYLCASSLAPGTGQETQYFGPGTRLLVL.

In this sample, this clonotype turned up many times. V and J are TRBV7-2 and TRBJ2-1; maybe TRBD1 (6 bases). In germline, CDR1 is SGHTA, CDR2 FQGNSA. V dropped 1 base and J dropped 8 bases, with 15 bases sitting between them. This CDR3 is 15 amino acids long. The CDR3 loop reads CASSLVQGESHEQFF. The CDR3 DNA reads TGTGCCAGCAGCTTAGTACAGGGTGAAAGTCATGAGCAGTTCTTC.

This clonotype was counted ten times or more. The V and J genes are TRBV27 and TRBJ1-6; 9 bases agree with TRBD1. CDR1 and CDR2 from the germline V gene are MNHEY and SMNVEV (reference sequence). There are 14 residues in the CDR3. The trim removed 2 bases at V and 11 bases at J, leaving 4 bases unmatched. The CDR3 here is CASSLATGGAPLHF. The CDR3 DNA follows: TGTGCCAGCAGTTTAGCGACAGGGGGAGCACCCCTCCACTTT.

This clonotype was observed many times. The J gene is TRBJ1-2, the V gene TRBV25-1, with D possibly TRBD1 on 6 matching bases. CDR1 is MGHDK, CDR2 SYGVNS, per germline. Trimming shortened V by 3 bases and J by 7 bases, and 9 bases separated the two germline ends. The CDR3 runs to 12 residues. The DNA for the CDR3 is TGTGCCAGCAGTGATCAGGGGATTGGCTACACCTTC. Amino acids: CASSDQGIGYTF.

Ten or more counts support this clonotype. V usage is TRBV12-3 or TRBV12-4 and J usage is TRBJ1-5; D uncertain. This CDR3 is 14 amino acids long. The V end lost 5 bases, the J end lost 0 bases, and 8 bases lay between the germline ends. CDR3 DNA sequence: TGTGCCAGCAGTCGGAGCTATAGCAATCAGCCCCAGCATTTT. It encodes CASSRSYSNQPQHF.

About this clonotype: This clone may be a read error of a much larger clone one base away. This CDR3 is missing its conserved last phenylalanine or tryptophan, likely due to a read error. The rearrangement joins TRBV12-5 to TRBJ2-6; D might be TRBD1 (6 bases). The V gene lost 4 bases and the J gene lost 0 bases, with 13 bases spanning the gap. This CDR3 region has 17 residues. Germline values: CDR1 LGHNT, CDR2 FRNRAP. CDR3 in amino acids: CASGSLRGFSGANVLTS. In DNA, the CDR3 is TGTGCTAGTGGTTCCCTAAGGGGGTTCTCTGGGGCCAACGTCCTGACTTCC.

The J gene is TRBJ1-6, the V gene TRBV5-6; D unclear. CDR3 length equals 14 residues. Trimming shortened V by 4 bases and J by 6 bases, and 11 bases separated the two germline ends. In germline, CDR1 is SGHDT, CDR2 YYEEEE. CDR3 nucleotides: TGTGCCAGCAGCCTTAATAGCTTTAATTCACCCCTCCACTTT. Its translation is CASSLNSFNSPLHF.

This clonotype appeared once. The rearrangement joins TRBV6-5 to TRBJ2-1, with 13 bases fitting TRBD2. The CDR3 covers 15 residues. J gave up 9 bases and V 5 bases, and 7 bases lay outside the gene matches. Looked up from germline, CDR1 is MNHEY and CDR2 is SVGAGI. The CDR3 here is CASSERLAGGIEQFF. DNA of the CDR3: TGTGCCAGCAGTGAGAGACTAGCGGGAGGTATTGAGCAGTTCTTC.

Of note for this clonotype: As the CDR3 is not closed by the conserved phenylalanine or tryptophan, this likely results from a read error. It is unclear where the CDR3 begins or ends on the DNA, so no DNA is shown, and the CDR3 is as TCRdb lists it. The V and J genes are TRBV7-3 and TRBJ1-1. The germline V gene has CDR1 SGHTA and CDR2 FQGTGA. The CDR3 numbers 13 amino acids, ends counted. CDR3 sequence: CASSKDTNTEAVS.

The genes are TRBV5-1 and TRBJ1-2, with 8 bases fitting TRBD1. The CDR3 length is 14 residues. The ends lost 1 base at V and 7 bases at J; junction bases unmatched: 6. CDR1 SGHRS and CDR2 YFSETQ come from the germline V gene. CDR3 region: CASSLPTGAGGYTF. DNA of the CDR3: TGCGCCAGCAGCTTGCCGACAGGGGCCGGTGGCTACACCTTC.